These T cell receptor beta chains were read from a single sample in a study of blood T cell repertoires in COVID-19. Sequencing was performed with immunoSEQ multiplex PCR; in TCRdb, only in-frame clones are kept and a portion is missing. The sample contains fewer than 110,000 clones, about three quarters of which appear only once. The specimen sequenced was peripheral blood. All receptors derive from a man between 70 and 80 years old with acute or convalescent COVID-19. Each CDR3 is given with its conserved first and last residue. Fields, in order: CDR3 DNA, CDR3 protein, clone size, J gene, V gene, D gene. D genes are given only for firm matches. Clone size appears in some rows only: once, few, many, or a class for an expanded clone.

TGTGCCAGCAGCTTCGGGGGGGAAAGGAACACTGAAGCTTTCTTT	CASSFGGERNTEAFF	few	TRBJ1-1	TRBV5-4	NA
TGTGCCAGCAGCTTCAACAGGGGGAATTCACCCCTCCACTTT	CASSFNRGNSPLHF	NA	TRBJ1-6	TRBV2	TRBD1
TGCGCCAGCAGCGACAGGGGATCCCGCTATGGCTACACCTTC	CASSDRGSRYGYTF	NA	TRBJ1-2	TRBV5-1	TRBD1
TGTGCCAGCTCACCACCCCGACTAGCGGGCTCCTACGAGCAGTACTTC	CASSPPRLAGSYEQYF	NA	TRBJ2-7	TRBV18	TRBD2
TGTGCCAGCAGGCCCAATGGACAGAACTATGGCTACACCTTC	CASRPNGQNYGYTF	NA	TRBJ1-2	TRBV6-5	NA
TGTGCCAGCTCACCGACCACAGGGGGGTTGAACACTGAAGCTTTCTTT	CASSPTTGGLNTEAFF	NA	TRBJ1-1	TRBV18	TRBD1
TGTGCCAGCAGCTTCGGACTCAATGGAAACACCATATATTTT	CASSFGLNGNTIYF	NA	TRBJ1-3	TRBV5-8	NA
TGTGCCAGCAGCCCCCCCGGGACACTGAATGAAAAACTGTTTTTT	CASSPPGTLNEKLFF	NA	TRBJ1-4	TRBV7-9	NA
TGTGCCAGCGGACACCTAGCGGGGGGTACCTACGAGCAGTACTTC	CASGHLAGGTYEQYF	NA	TRBJ2-7	TRBV6-5	TRBD2
TGTGCCAGCAGTCAAACCCGGGGAGTTGCTGAAGCTTTCTTT	CASSQTRGVAEAFF	NA	TRBJ1-1	TRBV28	NA
TGTGCCAGTAGTACCGGACTAGCGGGGGGTGGGACAGATACGCAGTATTTT	CASSTGLAGGGTDTQYF	NA	TRBJ2-3	TRBV19	TRBD2
TGTGCCAGCAGCTCGACGACAGGTACTTTTATTCACACTGAAGCTTTCTTT	CASSSTTGTFIHTEAFF	NA	TRBJ1-1	TRBV5-8	NA
TGTGCCAGCTCACCACGTTCGGGGTCGGCCACCGGGGAGCTGTTTTTT	CASSPRSGSATGELFF	NA	TRBJ2-2	TRBV18	NA
TGTGCCAGCACCTCCTGGAGGACAGGGGCCTACGAGCAGTACTTC	CASTSWRTGAYEQYF	NA	TRBJ2-7	TRBV7-2	TRBD1